The 30 T cell receptor beta chains presented below share a single source sample, sequenced in a study of shared clonotypes between healthy human individuals. Profiling relied on immunoSEQ multiplex PCR, and the TCRdb table lists in-frame clones only, not all of them. The table records a few hundred thousand clones, 60% to 70% of them present only once. The sample consisted of memory CD4+ T cells sorted from blood. Described subset: CD45RA-negative fraction. Receptors were obtained from a man in his thirties or forties in good health.

Of note for this clone: The sample has other DNA sequences that encode this CDR3 too. This sequence joins TRBV7-2 and TRBJ2-1, with TRBD1 matching over 9 bases. Germline CDR1 and CDR2: SGHTA and FQGNSA. The CDR3 extends over 15 amino acids. J was trimmed by 4 bases and V by 3 bases; bases with no gene match: 4. The CDR3 loop is CASSLGTGPYNEQFF. The CDR3 bases are TGTGCCAGCAGCTTGGGGACAGGGCCTTACAATGAGCAGTTCTTC. Looking up the rest from reference TRBV7-2 and TRBJ2-1 gives the full variable domain: GAGVSQSPSNKVTEKGKDVELRCDPISGHTALYWYRQSLGQGLEFLIYFQGNSAPDKSGLPSDRFSAERTGGSVSTLTIQRTQQEDSAVYLCASSLGTGPYNEQFFGPGTRLTVL.

The V and J genes are TRBV4-1 and TRBJ2-3; TRBD1 might be the D (6 bases). The germline V and J ends were trimmed by 5 bases and 3 bases, with 9 bases remaining between them. The CDR3 length is 13 residues. Germline CDR1 and CDR2: MGHRA and YSYEKL. The CDR3 is CASSLQGTDTQYF. The CDR3 DNA reads TGCGCCAGCAGCTTACAGGGTACAGATACGCAGTATTTT.

The genes are TRBV2 and TRBJ2-1, with no clear D. The V gene's germline CDR1 is SNHLY and CDR2 FYNNEI. This CDR3 is built from 14 residues. V gave up 7 bases and J gave up 0 bases, with 10 bases separating them. The CDR3 loop is CASTKEFSYNEQFF. Here the CDR3 DNA reads TGTGCCAGCACCAAGGAGTTCTCCTACAATGAGCAGTTCTTC.

This clone was seen ten or more times. The chain carries TRBV28 and TRBJ1-5, with 7 bases aligning to TRBD1. The CDR3 is made up of 16 amino acids. Germline values: CDR1 MDHEN, CDR2 SYDVKM. V was clipped by 5 bases and J by 1 base; unmatched bases: 8. In nucleotides, the CDR3 is TGTGCCAGCAGTCCCACGCGACAGGGAAGCAATCAGCCCCAGCATTTT. The encoded protein is CASSPTRQGSNQPQHF. Full variable domain (rest looked up from reference TRBV28 and TRBJ1-5): DVKVTQSSRYLVKRTGEKVFLECVQDMDHENMFWYRQDPGLGLRLIYFSYDVKMKEKGDIPEGYSVSREKKERFSLILESASTNQTSMYLCASSPTRQGSNQPQHFGDGTRLSIL.

The chain joins TRBV5-1 to TRBJ2-1, with TRBD2 identical over 8 bases. CDR1 and CDR2 from the germline V gene are SGHRS and YFSETQ. The V segment lost 1 base and the J segment 4 bases; nucleotides outside the gene matches: 1. This CDR3 comprises 14 residues. CDR3 coding DNA: TGCGCCAGCAGCTTGACGGGAGGGTACAATGAGCAGTTCTTC. As protein: CASSLTGGYNEQFF.

With regard to this clone: At one end the junction does not follow the germline gene, possibly because of a read error. The rearrangement links TRBV20-1 to TRBJ2-5, with 10 bases matching TRBD1. Germline CDR1 is DFQATT and CDR2 is SNEGSKA (reference sequence). The CDR3 has 11 residues. CDR3 coding DNA: TGCAGTGCAGCCACTCCGGGACAGGGGAACTTC. Protein: CSAATPGQGNF.

The V call is TRBV27, the J call TRBJ2-1; the match to TRBD2 covers 12 bases. V shed 10 bases and J 8 bases; nucleotides not matched to a gene: 15. The CDR3 sequence is 16 residues long. Per germline, CDR1 MNHEY and CDR2 SMNVEV (reference sequence). The CDR3 loop is CATRGKGLAGFYEQFF. The CDR3, as DNA: TGTGCCACCAGAGGGAAAGGACTAGCGGGATTCTATGAGCAGTTCTTC.

The sample holds one count of this clone. The V call is TRBV2, the J call TRBJ2-6; 10 positions agree with TRBD1. CDR1 is SNHLY and CDR2 is FYNNEI in the germline V gene. The CDR3 contains 17 residues. Trimming cost V 5 bases and J 0 bases; bases outside gene matches: 4. The CDR3 reads CASSWTGGSSGANVLTF. The CDR3 DNA is TGTGCCAGCAGTTGGACAGGGGGTAGCTCTGGGGCCAACGTCCTGACTTTC.

This rearrangement joins TRBV27 to TRBJ2-1, with TRBD2 identical over 12 bases. Unmatched junction bases numbered 9, after V lost 2 bases and J lost 7 bases. The germline CDR1 and CDR2 sequences are MNHEY and SMNVEV (reference sequence). The CDR3 loop spans 17 amino acids. This CDR3 is CASSLQALAGGWNEQFF. The CDR3 nucleotides read TGTGCCAGCAGTTTACAGGCCCTAGCGGGAGGGTGGAATGAGCAGTTCTTC.

In its sample, this clone was seen once. V gene TRBV29-1 combines with J gene TRBJ2-1, with TRBD2 matching over 8 bases. This CDR3 contains 16 residues. V shed 4 bases and J 1 base; nucleotides not matched to a gene: 9. Per germline, CDR1 SQVTM and CDR2 ANQGSEA. In DNA, the CDR3 is TGCAGCGTTGTGCCCGGGAGGGATTTTTCCTACAATGAGCAGTTCTTC. Residues: CSVVPGRDFSYNEQFF.

This clone was seen at least ten times. This sequence joins TRBV4-2 and TRBJ2-1; TRBD2 matches at 7 bases. V gave up 3 bases and J gave up 3 bases; unmatched junction bases: 8. From germline, CDR1 is LGHNA and CDR2 YNFKEQ. This CDR3 has 16 residues. CDR3 region: CASSHSVREGYNEQFF. The CDR3 DNA is TGTGCCAGCAGCCATTCTGTCAGGGAGGGCTACAATGAGCAGTTCTTC.

This chain links TRBV4-2 with TRBJ1-2; no clear D. V was trimmed by 0 bases and J by 5 bases, leaving 10 bases between them. Germline V gene data show CDR1 as LGHNA and CDR2 as YNFKEQ. The CDR3 loop spans 14 amino acids. The CDR3 sequence is CASSQEAEGYGYTF. The CDR3 nucleotides are TGTGCCAGCAGCCAAGAGGCCGAGGGATATGGCTACACCTTC.

The genes are TRBV10-1 and TRBJ2-7; unclear D gene. CDR3 length: 12 amino acids. Germline loops: CDR1 WNHNN, CDR2 SYGVQD (reference sequence). V lost 2 bases, J lost 9 bases, and 11 bases lay in between. CDR3 protein: CASSEGQLGQYF. The CDR3 DNA reads as TGCGCCAGCAGTGAGGGCCAGTTAGGGCAGTACTTC.

The chain joins TRBV7-3 to TRBJ2-3; D is unresolved. V was pared by 2 bases and J by 6 bases, with 9 bases between. The CDR3 sequence is 13 residues long. Germline-derived CDR1 and CDR2 are SGHTA and FQGTGA. CDR3: CASSLGKGDTQYF. The CDR3 DNA reads as TGTGCCAGCAGCTTAGGAAAAGGGGATACGCAGTATTTT.

A remark on this clone: The sample holds other DNA sequences that translate to the same CDR3. This chain uses TRBV29-1 with TRBJ1-1, with 7 bases lining up with TRBD1. The length of the CDR3 is 10 residues. The V gene's germline CDR1 is SQVTM and CDR2 ANQGSEA. The junction had 3 bases not matched to a gene; V was cut back by 6 bases and J by 8 bases. The CDR3 DNA reads TGCAGCGTCGTGGACAGGGAAGCTTTCTTT. This sequence encodes CSVVDREAFF.

As to this clone: Other nucleotide sequences from this sample produce the same CDR3. This rearrangement joins TRBV13 to TRBJ2-7, with D perhaps matching TRBD2 (6 bases). Trimming removed 1 base from V and 7 bases from J, with 20 bases in between. Germline values: CDR1 PRHDT, CDR2 FYEKMQ (reference sequence). This CDR3 contains 16 residues. CDR3 in DNA: TGTGCCAGCAGCTTAGCTGCGGGGAGCGTTGTGGGGGAGCAGTACTTC. Protein: CASSLAAGSVVGEQYF. The full variable domain, in which reference TRBV13 and TRBJ2-7 provide the parts outside the CDR3, is AAGVIQSPRHLIKEKRETATLKCYPIPRHDTVYWYQQGPGQDPQFLISFYEKMQSDKGSIPDRFSAQQFSDYHSELNMSSLELGDSALYFCASSLAAGSVVGEQYFGPGTRLTVT.

This clone was picked up a small number of times. This chain joins TRBV6-5 and TRBJ1-5; TRBD1 matches 9 bases. Germline assignment: CDR1 MNHEY and CDR2 SVGAGI. The CDR3 length is 15 residues. J lost 4 bases, V lost 0 bases, and 1 base had no gene match. The CDR3 bases are TGTGCCAGCAGTTACTCGGGACAGGGAAATCAGCCCCAGCATTTT. Translated: CASSYSGQGNQPQHF.

V usage is TRBV18 and J usage is TRBJ2-3; D is undetermined. Deletions cut 4 bases from V and 4 bases from J, with 12 bases between. The CDR3 sequence is 14 residues long. Germline CDR1 is KGHSH and CDR2 is LQKENI. The CDR3 nucleotides read TGTGCCAGCTCACAGCTCAGCGCTCCAGATACGCAGTATTTT. It yields the protein CASSQLSAPDTQYF. Based on the CDR3 plus reference TRBV18 and TRBJ2-3, the full variable domain is NAGVMQNPRHLVRRRGQEARLRCSPMKGHSHVYWYRQLPEEGLKFMVYLQKENIIDESGMPKERFSAEFPKEGPSILRIQQVVRGDSAAYFCASSQLSAPDTQYFGPGTRLTVL.

This clone was seen more than once but under ten times. The V and J genes are TRBV6-5 and TRBJ2-7; D possibly corresponds to TRBD1 (6 bases). CDR3 size: 14 residues. In germline, CDR1 is MNHEY, CDR2 SVGAGI. V lost 6 bases, J lost 4 bases, and 16 bases lay in between. The CDR3 DNA reads TGTGCCAGCAGGCAACCCGGGACACATTACGAGCAGTACTTC. Protein: CASRQPGTHYEQYF.

This clone was seen a few times. The rearrangement joins TRBV2 to TRBJ1-5; D possibly corresponds to TRBD1 (5 bases). Germline V gene data show CDR1 as SNHLY and CDR2 as FYNNEI. The CDR3 extends over 13 amino acids. The V end was cut by 4 bases, the J end by 6 bases, with 10 bases between. This CDR3 is CASSGRTPQPQHF. DNA for the CDR3: TGTGCCAGCAGTGGCCGGACACCTCAGCCCCAGCATTTT.

The chain uses TRBV6-6 and TRBJ2-2; unclear D gene. Germline V CDR1 and CDR2: MNHNY, SVGAGI (reference sequence). The CDR3 covers 15 residues. Trimming pared 6 bases from V and 0 bases from J, leaving 11 bases between. This chain's CDR3 is CASSSDHPNTGELFF. The CDR3 DNA is TGTGCCAGCAGCTCGGACCACCCGAACACCGGGGAGCTGTTTTTT.

This rearrangement joins TRBV2 to TRBJ1-2; 12 bases agree with TRBD1. V was clipped by 3 bases and J by 4 bases; unmatched bases: 3. CDR3 length equals 15 residues. Germline lookup yields CDR1 SNHLY and CDR2 FYNNEI. CDR3 bases: TGTGCCAGCAGTGAGGGACAGGGGGCGATCTATGGCTACACCTTC. Amino acid sequence: CASSEGQGAIYGYTF.

The J gene is TRBJ2-5, the V gene TRBV5-1, with 11 bases lining up with TRBD2. V dropped 1 base and J dropped 1; count of bases not matched to a gene: 6. CDR1 SGHRS and CDR2 YFSETQ come from the germline V gene. This CDR3 is built from 17 residues. The CDR3 region is CASSLSIAGGPQETQYF. Written as DNA, the CDR3 is TGCGCCAGCAGCTTGTCCATAGCGGGAGGGCCCCAAGAGACCCAGTACTTC.

CDR3 DNA sequence: TGCGCCAGCAGCTTTAATCAGGCCCTCTATGGCTACACCTTC. It is translated as CASSFNQALYGYTF. This sequence joins TRBV5-1 and TRBJ1-2; no definite D call. The CDR3 has 14 residues. Germline CDR1 and CDR2: SGHRS and YFSETQ. The V end was cut by 2 bases, the J end by 4 bases, with 12 bases between.

This chain uses TRBV27 with TRBJ2-1, with D tentatively TRBD1 or TRBD2 (5 bases each). V was pared by 3 bases and J by 4 bases, with 13 bases between. Germline V gene sequence: CDR1 MNHEY, CDR2 SMNVEV (reference sequence). CDR3 size: 15 residues. The DNA of the CDR3 is TGTGCCAGCAGTTTCCGGGGACCGGGGTACAATGAGCAGTTCTTC. As protein: CASSFRGPGYNEQFF.

This clone was detected a few times. The identical CDR3 is also encoded by other nucleotide sequences in the sample. J is TRBJ2-1 and V is TRBV25-1; no clear D gene. Looked up from germline, CDR1 is MGHDK and CDR2 is SYGVNS. The CDR3 is 12 residues long. V gave up 3 bases and J gave up 4 bases, with 4 bases separating them. The CDR3 DNA reads TGTGCCAGCAGTGAGCGTTACAATGAGCAGTTCTTC. Translation gives CASSERYNEQFF.

The genes are TRBV6-5 and TRBJ2-7; TRBD1 agrees at 9 bases. The CDR3 spans 15 residues. CDR1 and CDR2 (germline): MNHEY, SVGAGI. The junction had 13 bases not matched to a gene; V was cut back by 7 bases and J by 6 bases. CDR3 nucleotide sequence: TGTGCCAGCAACGAGGGCGGACAGGGGAAACGCGAGCAGTACTTC. Translation: CASNEGGQGKREQYF.

There are a few counts of this clone. The genes are TRBV5-1 and TRBJ2-1; no reliable D call. This CDR3 contains 14 residues. The V end lost 5 bases, the J end lost 3 bases, and 12 bases lay between the germline ends. The germline gives CDR1 SGHRS, CDR2 YFSETQ. CDR3 bases: TGCGCCAGCAGTGAGACCCCATACTACAATGAGCAGTTCTTC. Translation: CASSETPYYNEQFF. The full variable domain, completed using reference TRBV5-1 and TRBJ2-1, is KAGVTQTPRYLIKTRGQQVTLSCSPISGHRSVSWYQQTPGQGLQFLFEYFSETQRNKGNFPGRFSGRQFSNSRSEMNVSTLELGDSALYLCASSETPYYNEQFFGPGTRLTVL.

This clone has a handful of counts. J is TRBJ1-2 and V is TRBV28; D remains unclear. V was trimmed by 3 bases and J by 5 bases, leaving 13 bases between them. Germline-derived CDR1 and CDR2 are MDHEN and SYDVKM. The CDR3 extends over 14 amino acids. The CDR3 is CASSLSPVTYGYTF. Here the CDR3 DNA reads TGTGCCAGCAGTTTGTCTCCCGTTACATATGGCTACACCTTC.

The chain recombines TRBV11-2 with TRBJ2-1; D perhaps matches TRBD2 (6 bases). Between the trimmed V and J ends, which lost 5 bases and 3 bases, there was a span of 14 bases. The CDR3 runs 15 residues. Germline V CDR1 and CDR2: SGHAT, FQNNGV. The CDR3 bases are TGTGCCAGCAGCGGGGGACGGGGGAGCTACAATGAGCAGTTCTTC. Translated, it gives CASSGGRGSYNEQFF.